This T cell receptor (beta chain) derives from a study of T cell changes during pregnancy in multiple sclerosis. Sequencing used immunoSEQ multiplex PCR; TCRdb keeps in-frame clones, though not all of them. The table lists about 50,000 clones, around 90% of them singletons. Per the germline V gene, CDR1 is LNHDA and CDR2 is SQIVND (reference sequence). J gave up 11 bases and V 7 bases, and 15 bases lay outside the gene matches. CDR3 length: 16 residues. The TCR comes from a female donor with multiple sclerosis, enrolled in a pregnancy study. This rearrangement joins TRBV19 to TRBJ2-1, with TRBD2 identical over 12 bases. The sample was CD4+ T cells from peripheral blood mononuclear cells, taken before pregnancy. In nucleotides, the CDR3 is TGTGCCAGTATTTCCAGGTACTCCGGGACTAGCGGGCAGCAGTTCTTC. It codes for CASISRYSGTSGQQFF.